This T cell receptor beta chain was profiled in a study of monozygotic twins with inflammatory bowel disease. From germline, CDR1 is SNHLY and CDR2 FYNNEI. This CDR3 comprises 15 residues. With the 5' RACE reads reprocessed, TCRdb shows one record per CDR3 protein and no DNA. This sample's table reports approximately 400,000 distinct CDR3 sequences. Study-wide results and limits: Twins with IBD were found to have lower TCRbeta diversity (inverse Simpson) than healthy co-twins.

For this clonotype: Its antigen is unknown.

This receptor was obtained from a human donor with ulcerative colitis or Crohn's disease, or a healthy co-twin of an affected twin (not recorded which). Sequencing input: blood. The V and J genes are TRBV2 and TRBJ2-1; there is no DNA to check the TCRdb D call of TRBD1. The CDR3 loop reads CASSEKGVRNNEQFF.